Below are 8 T cell receptor beta chains sequenced from a single sample in a study of shared clonotypes between healthy human individuals. Sequencing used immunoSEQ multiplex PCR; TCRdb keeps in-frame clones, though not all of them. The sample holds around 1,000,000 clones, around three quarters seen once. Sequenced input: memory CD4+ T cells from PBMCs. Regarding subset: CD45RA-negative fraction. The source of these receptors is a man aged 18 to 30 in good health. Some clones in this sample may be carry-over from other donors' samples.

This clone appeared a few times. This chain uses TRBV28 with TRBJ2-1; no firm D call. The CDR3 spans 14 residues. V gave up 5 bases and J gave up 6 bases, with 14 bases separating them. In germline, CDR1 is MDHEN, CDR2 SYDVKM. CDR3 bases: TGTGCCAGCAGTATGTCAGCCCCTCCCAATGAGCAGTTCTTC. Translating it yields CASSMSAPPNEQFF. The complete variable domain, with remaining parts taken from reference TRBV28 and TRBJ2-1, reads DVKVTQSSRYLVKRTGEKVFLECVQDMDHENMFWYRQDPGLGLRLIYFSYDVKMKEKGDIPEGYSVSREKKERFSLILESASTNQTSMYLCASSMSAPPNEQFFGPGTRLTVL.

The chain employs TRBV28 and TRBJ2-7, with 10 bases lining up with TRBD1. V shed 3 bases and J 5 bases; nucleotides not matched to a gene: 10. The CDR3 totals 16 residues. Germline lookup yields CDR1 MDHEN and CDR2 SYDVKM. In DNA form, the CDR3 reads TGTGCCAGCAGTTTGGGGGGACAGGGGATTCGGGACGAGCAGTACTTC. This encodes CASSLGGQGIRDEQYF.

V gene TRBV9 combines with J gene TRBJ2-1, with D tentatively TRBD2 (5 bases). Trimming removed 5 bases at V and 6 bases at J, with 18 bases between. Germline CDR1 and CDR2: SGDLS and YYNGEE. The CDR3 covers 15 residues. This chain's CDR3 is CASSTNPSRGNEQFF. In DNA, the CDR3 is TGTGCCAGCAGTACAAACCCAAGCCGGGGCAATGAGCAGTTCTTC.

As for this clone: The same CDR3 arises from other DNA sequences in this sample as well. The chain employs TRBV10-3 and TRBJ2-7, with TRBD2 as a possible D gene (6 bases). Looked up from germline, CDR1 is ENHRY and CDR2 is SYGVKD. The V and J ends lost 6 bases and 0 bases respectively, with 6 bases between them. The CDR3 extends over 12 amino acids. The chain's CDR3 is CAIRGGSYEQYF. The DNA of the CDR3 is TGTGCCATCAGGGGAGGCTCCTACGAGCAGTACTTC.

The chain couples TRBV6-5 to TRBJ1-2; TRBD1 matches 7 bases. Germline CDR1 and CDR2: MNHEY and SVGAGI. Germline trimming cut 5 bases from V and 4 bases from J; bases unmatched to any gene: 1. The CDR3 length is 12 residues. As DNA, the CDR3 is TGTGCCAGCAGTGCAGGGGGCTATGGCTACACCTTC. The encoded protein is CASSAGGYGYTF.

The chain joins TRBV2 to TRBJ2-2, with no clear D. Trimming pared 5 bases from V and 9 bases from J, leaving 16 bases between. The CDR3 contains 14 residues. CDR1 and CDR2 from the germline V gene are SNHLY and FYNNEI. CDR3 loop: CASSTPQISRELFF. The DNA of the CDR3 is TGTGCCAGCAGTACTCCACAGATCTCTCGGGAGCTGTTTTTT.

This clone was picked up a small number of times. The same CDR3 also results from other DNA sequences found in this sample. V is TRBV7-2 and J is TRBJ2-7, with D uncertain. The germline V gene has CDR1 SGHTA and CDR2 FQGNSA. V dropped 1 base and J dropped 9 bases, with 16 bases sitting between them. This CDR3 is 14 amino acids long. The CDR3 reads CASSLGGSPPGQYF. CDR3 nucleotides: TGTGCCAGCAGCTTAGGAGGCAGCCCACCGGGGCAGTACTTC.

The chain is built from TRBV7-3 and TRBJ2-2, with 7 bases matching TRBD1. Trimming took 5 bases from V and 4 from J; bases not matched to a gene: 7. The CDR3 spans 15 residues. Looked up from germline, CDR1 is SGHTA and CDR2 is FQGTGA. In DNA, the CDR3 is TGTGCCAGCAGCGTCGACAGGGCGGGCACCGGGGAGCTGTTTTTT. Translated: CASSVDRAGTGELFF.